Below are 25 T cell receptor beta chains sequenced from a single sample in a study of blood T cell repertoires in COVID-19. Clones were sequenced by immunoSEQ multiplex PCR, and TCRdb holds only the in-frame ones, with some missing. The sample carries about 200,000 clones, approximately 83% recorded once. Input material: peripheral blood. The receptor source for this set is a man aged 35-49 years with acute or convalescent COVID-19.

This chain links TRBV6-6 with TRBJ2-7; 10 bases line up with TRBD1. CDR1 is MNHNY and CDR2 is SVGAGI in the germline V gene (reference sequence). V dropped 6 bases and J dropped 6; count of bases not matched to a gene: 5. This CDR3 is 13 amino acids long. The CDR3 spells CASSRDRGSEQYF. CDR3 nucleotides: TGTGCCAGCAGCAGGGACAGGGGTTCCGAGCAGTACTTC.

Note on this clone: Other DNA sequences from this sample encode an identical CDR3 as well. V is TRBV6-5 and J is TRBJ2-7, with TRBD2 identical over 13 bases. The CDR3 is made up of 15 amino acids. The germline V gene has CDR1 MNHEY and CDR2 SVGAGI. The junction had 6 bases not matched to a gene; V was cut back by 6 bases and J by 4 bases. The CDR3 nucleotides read TGTGCCAGCAGGACGGGACTAGCGGGATCGTACGAGCAGTACTTC. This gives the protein CASRTGLAGSYEQYF.

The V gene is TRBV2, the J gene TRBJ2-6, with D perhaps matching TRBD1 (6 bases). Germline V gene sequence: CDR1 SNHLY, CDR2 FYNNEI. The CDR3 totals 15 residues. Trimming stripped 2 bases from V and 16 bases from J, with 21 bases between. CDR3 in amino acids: CASSERQALSTLLTF. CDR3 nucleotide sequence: TGTGCCAGCAGTGAACGACAGGCTCTCTCGACCCTGCTGACTTTC.

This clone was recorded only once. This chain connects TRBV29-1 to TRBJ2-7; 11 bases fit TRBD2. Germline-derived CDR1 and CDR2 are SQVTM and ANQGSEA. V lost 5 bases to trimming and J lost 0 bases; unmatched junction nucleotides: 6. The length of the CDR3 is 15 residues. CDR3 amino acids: CSVQGTSGSSYEQYF. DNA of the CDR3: TGCAGCGTTCAAGGGACTAGCGGCAGCTCCTACGAGCAGTACTTC.

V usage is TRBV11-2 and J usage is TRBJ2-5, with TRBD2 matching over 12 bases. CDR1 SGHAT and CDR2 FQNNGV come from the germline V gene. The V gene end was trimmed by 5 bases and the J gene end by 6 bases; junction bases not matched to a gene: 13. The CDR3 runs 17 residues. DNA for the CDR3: TGTGCCAGCAGCCCGCTAAGCCGACTAGCGGGAGTTAAGACCCAGTACTTC. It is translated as CASSPLSRLAGVKTQYF.

The DNA of the CDR3 is TGTGCCAGCAGCCAGACAGGGATCTATGGCTACACCTTC. It yields the protein CASSQTGIYGYTF. The chain couples TRBV6-2 or TRBV6-3 to TRBJ1-2, with 7 bases fitting TRBD1. The V gene end was trimmed by 6 bases and the J gene end by 4 bases; junction bases not matched to a gene: 5. The CDR3 runs 13 residues. From germline, CDR1 is MNHEY and CDR2 SVGEGT.

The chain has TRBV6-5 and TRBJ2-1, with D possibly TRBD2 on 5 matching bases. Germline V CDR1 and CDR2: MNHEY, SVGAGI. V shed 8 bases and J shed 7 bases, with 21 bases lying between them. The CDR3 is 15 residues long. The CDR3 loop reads CASRRAGGPKNEQFF. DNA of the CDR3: TGTGCCAGCCGAAGGGCTGGAGGACCTAAGAATGAGCAGTTCTTC.

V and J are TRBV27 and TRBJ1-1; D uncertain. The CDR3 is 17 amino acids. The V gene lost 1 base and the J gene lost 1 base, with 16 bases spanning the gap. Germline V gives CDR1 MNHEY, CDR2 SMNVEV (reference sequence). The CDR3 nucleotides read TGTGCCAGCAGTTTATACCCCCTATCGACGGGGAACACTGAAGCTTTCTTT. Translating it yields CASSLYPLSTGNTEAFF.

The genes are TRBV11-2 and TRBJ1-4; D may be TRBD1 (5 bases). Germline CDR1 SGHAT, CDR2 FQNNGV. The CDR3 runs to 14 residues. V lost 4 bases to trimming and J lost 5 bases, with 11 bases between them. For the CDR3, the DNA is TGTGCCAGCAGCTCCCTTGGGGCGAATGAAAAACTGTTTTTT. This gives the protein CASSSLGANEKLFF.

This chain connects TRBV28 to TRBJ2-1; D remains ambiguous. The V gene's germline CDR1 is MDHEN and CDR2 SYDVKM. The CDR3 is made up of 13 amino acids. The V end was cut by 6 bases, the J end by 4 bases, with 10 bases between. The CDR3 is CASSLSGYNEQFF. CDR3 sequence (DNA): TGTGCCAGCAGCCTCAGTGGTTACAATGAGCAGTTCTTC. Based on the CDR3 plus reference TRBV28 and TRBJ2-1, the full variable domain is DVKVTQSSRYLVKRTGEKVFLECVQDMDHENMFWYRQDPGLGLRLIYFSYDVKMKEKGDIPEGYSVSREKKERFSLILESASTNQTSMYLCASSLSGYNEQFFGPGTRLTVL.

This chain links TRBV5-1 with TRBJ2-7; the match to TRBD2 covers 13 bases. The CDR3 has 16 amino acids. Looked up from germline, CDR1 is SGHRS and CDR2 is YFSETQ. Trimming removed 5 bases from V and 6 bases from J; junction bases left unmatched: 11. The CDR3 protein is CASSQGLAGAFGEQYF. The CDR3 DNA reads TGCGCCAGCAGTCAAGGACTAGCGGGAGCCTTCGGCGAGCAGTACTTC. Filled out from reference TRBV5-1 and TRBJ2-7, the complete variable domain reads KAGVTQTPRYLIKTRGQQVTLSCSPISGHRSVSWYQQTPGQGLQFLFEYFSETQRNKGNFPGRFSGRQFSNSRSEMNVSTLELGDSALYLCASSQGLAGAFGEQYFGPGTRLTVT.

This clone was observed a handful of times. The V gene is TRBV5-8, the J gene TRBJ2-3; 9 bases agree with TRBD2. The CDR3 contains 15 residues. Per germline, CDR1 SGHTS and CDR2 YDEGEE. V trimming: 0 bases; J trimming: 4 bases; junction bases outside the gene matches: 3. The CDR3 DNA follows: TGTGCCAGCAGCTTGGCGCTAGCGGGACCAGATACGCAGTATTTT. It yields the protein CASSLALAGPDTQYF.

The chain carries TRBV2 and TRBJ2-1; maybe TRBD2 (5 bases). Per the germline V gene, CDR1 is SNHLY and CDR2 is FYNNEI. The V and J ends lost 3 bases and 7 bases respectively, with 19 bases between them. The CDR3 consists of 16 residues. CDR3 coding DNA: TGTGCCAGCAGTGACCGTGAGAGGGTCACCAGGAATGAGCAGTTCTTC. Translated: CASSDRERVTRNEQFF.

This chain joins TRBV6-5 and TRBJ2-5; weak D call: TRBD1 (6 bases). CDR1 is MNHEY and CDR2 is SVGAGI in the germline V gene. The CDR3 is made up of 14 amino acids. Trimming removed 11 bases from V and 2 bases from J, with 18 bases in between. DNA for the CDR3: TGTGCCCTTTCTCCAACAGGGTTGCAAGAGACCCAGTACTTC. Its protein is CALSPTGLQETQYF.

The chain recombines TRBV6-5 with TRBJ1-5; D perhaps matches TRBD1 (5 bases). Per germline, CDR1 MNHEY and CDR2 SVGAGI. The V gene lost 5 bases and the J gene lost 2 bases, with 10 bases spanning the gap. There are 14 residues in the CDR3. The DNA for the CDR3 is TGTGCCAGCAGTATAACCAGGGGCAATCAGCCCCAGCATTTT. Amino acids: CASSITRGNQPQHF.

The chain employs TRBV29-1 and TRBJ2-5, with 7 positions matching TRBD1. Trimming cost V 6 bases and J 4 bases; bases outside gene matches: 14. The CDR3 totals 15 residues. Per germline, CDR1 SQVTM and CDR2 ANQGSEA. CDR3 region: CSVVSPGTEGETQYF. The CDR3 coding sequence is TGCAGCGTCGTCTCACCCGGGACAGAAGGAGAGACCCAGTACTTC.

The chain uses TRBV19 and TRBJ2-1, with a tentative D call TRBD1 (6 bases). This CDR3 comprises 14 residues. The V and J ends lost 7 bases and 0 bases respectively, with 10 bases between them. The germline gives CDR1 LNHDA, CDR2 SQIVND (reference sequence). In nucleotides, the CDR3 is TGTGCCAGTACGCAGGGGTACTCCTACAATGAGCAGTTCTTC. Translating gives CASTQGYSYNEQFF.

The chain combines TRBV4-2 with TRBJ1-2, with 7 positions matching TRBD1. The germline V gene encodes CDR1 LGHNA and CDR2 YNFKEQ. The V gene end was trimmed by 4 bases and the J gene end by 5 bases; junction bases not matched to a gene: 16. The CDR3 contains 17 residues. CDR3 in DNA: TGTGCCAGCAGCCCCATGCTAACCCCGGGACAGCAATATGGCTACACCTTC. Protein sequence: CASSPMLTPGQQYGYTF.

The CDR3 DNA is TGTGCCAGCAGCCTGTTTGGAGGGGTAAACAATGAGCAGTTCTTC. Translation gives CASSLFGGVNNEQFF. This chain connects TRBV5-5 to TRBJ2-1; possible D gene TRBD2, 6 bases. V was cut by 4 bases and J by 5 bases, with 16 bases left in between. The CDR3 consists of 15 residues. The germline V gene has CDR1 SGHKS and CDR2 YYEKEE (reference sequence).

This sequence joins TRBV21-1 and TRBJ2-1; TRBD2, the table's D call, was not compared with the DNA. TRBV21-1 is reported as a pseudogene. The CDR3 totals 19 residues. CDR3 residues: CASSKVGRLAGGHGNEQFF. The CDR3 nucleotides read TGTGCCAGCAGCAAAGTGGGGCGCCTAGCGGGAGGCCACGGCAATGAGCAGTTCTTC.

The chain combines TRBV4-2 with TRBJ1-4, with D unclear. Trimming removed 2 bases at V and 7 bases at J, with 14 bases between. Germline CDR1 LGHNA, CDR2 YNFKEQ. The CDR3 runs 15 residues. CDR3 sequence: CASSQLARIGEKLFF. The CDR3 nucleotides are TGTGCCAGCAGCCAATTGGCCAGGATCGGTGAAAAACTGTTTTTT.

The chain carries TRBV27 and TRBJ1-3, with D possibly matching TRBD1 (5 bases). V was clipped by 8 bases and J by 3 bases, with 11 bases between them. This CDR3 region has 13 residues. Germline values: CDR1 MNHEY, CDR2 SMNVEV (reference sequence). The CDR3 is CASRGGFGNTIYF. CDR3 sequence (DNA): TGTGCCAGCCGGGGGGGATTTGGAAACACCATATATTTT.

CDR3 coding DNA: TGTGCCAGTGTCGAGGGTGGGACTGGGGAAAAACTGTTTTTT. It is translated as CASVEGGTGEKLFF. The rearrangement joins TRBV28 to TRBJ1-4; TRBD1 might be the D (5 bases). V shed 9 bases and J shed 8 bases, with 19 bases lying between them. This CDR3 is 14 amino acids long. The V gene's germline CDR1 is MDHEN and CDR2 SYDVKM.

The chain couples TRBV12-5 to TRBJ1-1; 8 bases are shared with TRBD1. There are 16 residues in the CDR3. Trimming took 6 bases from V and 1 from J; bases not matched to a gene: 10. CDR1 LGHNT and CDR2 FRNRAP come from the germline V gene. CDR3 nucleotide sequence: TGTGCTAGTGGCCTCGACAGGGGAAGTAGGAACACTGAAGCTTTCTTT. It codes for CASGLDRGSRNTEAFF.

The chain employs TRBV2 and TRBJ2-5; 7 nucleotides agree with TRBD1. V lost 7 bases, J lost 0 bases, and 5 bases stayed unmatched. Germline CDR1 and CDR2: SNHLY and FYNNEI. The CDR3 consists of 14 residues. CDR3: CASTTGRNQETQYF. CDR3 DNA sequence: TGTGCCAGCACGACAGGGAGAAACCAAGAGACCCAGTACTTC.